The clone carrying this TCR beta chain was seen a handful of times. Its target is not known. The data are from a study of regulatory T cells in long-lasting Graves disease. The study's findings and limits: Persistent disease was characterized by preferential usage of TRBV28, TRBJ1-2 and TRBJ2-5.

To make TCR beta libraries, researchers used iRepertoire HTBI primers and Arm-PCR of CDR3 regions. TCRdb fed the multiplex PCR reads into MiXCR, producing one record per CDR3 protein. The sample lists 410,000 or so distinct CDR3 sequences, about 15% seen once, with over 15% in the top ten. Documented time point: newly diagnosed GD, antithyroid drugs for less than 3 months. After RNA was extracted from PBMCs, the TCR library was made from it. A peripheral blood sample, approximately 10 milliliters in volume, was drawn into EDTA tubes. V shed 6 bases and J shed 0 bases, with 9 bases lying between them. Looked up from germline, CDR1 is MNHNS and CDR2 is SASEGT. The CDR3 totals 14 residues. These same records also appear under a second study, on T cells in Graves' hyperthyroidism and ophthalmopathy. From that second work: Primed by the HTBI set, a first-round RT-PCR was run on the TCR CDR3.

The receptor comes from a woman aged 25 to 39 with Graves disease. Source: peripheral blood mononuclear cells (PBMCs), taken at new diagnosis, from a patient treated with antithyroid drugs. The rearrangement joins TRBV6-1 to TRBJ2-4, with D hard to call. DNA of the CDR3: TGTGCCAGCAGACCGGCTACAGCCAAAAACATTCAGTACTTC. Amino acids: CASRPATAKNIQYF.